This T cell receptor (beta chain) was sequenced during a study of blood T cell repertoires in COVID-19. Note on this clone: The same CDR3 arises from other DNA sequences in this sample as well.

V was cut by 1 base and J by 6 bases, with 7 bases left in between. The CDR3 length is 13 residues. The germline V gene encodes CDR1 SGHTA and CDR2 FQGNSA. Libraries were prepared by immunoSEQ multiplex PCR; TCRdb keeps only in-frame clonotypes and omits some of them. The sample lists 250,000 or so clones; 80% to 90% were seen once. The chain combines TRBV7-2 with TRBJ1-5; D unresolved. Material: peripheral blood. The origin of this receptor is a woman aged 35 to 49 who had recovered from COVID-19. CDR3 nucleotides: TGTGCCAGCAGCTTAGTGCGGGGTCAGCCCCAGCATTTT. Its protein product is CASSLVRGQPQHF.